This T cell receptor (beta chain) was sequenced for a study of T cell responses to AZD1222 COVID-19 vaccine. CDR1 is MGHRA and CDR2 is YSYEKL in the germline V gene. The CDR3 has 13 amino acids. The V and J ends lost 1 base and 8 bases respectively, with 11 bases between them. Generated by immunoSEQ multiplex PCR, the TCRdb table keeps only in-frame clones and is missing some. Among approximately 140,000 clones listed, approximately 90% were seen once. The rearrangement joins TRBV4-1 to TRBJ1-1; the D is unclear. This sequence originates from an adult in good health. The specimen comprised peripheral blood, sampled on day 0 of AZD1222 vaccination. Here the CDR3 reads CASSQVKGSEAFF. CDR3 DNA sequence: TGCGCCAGCAGCCAAGTTAAAGGATCCGAAGCTTTCTTT.